What follows are 12 T cell receptor beta chains derived from one specimen sequenced in a study of early T cells in non-severe SARS-CoV-2 infection. TCRdb itself ran the 5' RACE reads through MiXCR, one entry per CDR3 protein. The profile shows 85,000 to 95,000 distinct CDR3 sequences, approximately 14% of them singletons. The sample comprised whole blood. The receptor source for this set is an adult who was a healthcare worker with PCR-confirmed SARS-CoV-2 infection or an uninfected control (not recorded which).

The chain joins TRBV4-1 to TRBJ1-5, with 9 nucleotides matching TRBD1. V lost 0 bases, J lost 5 bases, and 14 bases stayed unmatched. Germline V lookup: CDR1 MGHRA, CDR2 YSYEKL. The CDR3 spans 19 residues. The CDR3 sequence: CASSQDRGTGKRFDQPQHF. The CDR3 nucleotides are TGCGCCAGCAGCCAAGATAGAGGGACAGGGAAGAGATTCGATCAGCCCCAGCATTTT.

This clonotype occurred many times. This chain connects TRBV9 to TRBJ2-3; D gene unclear. The CDR3 sequence is 14 residues long. The germline V gene has CDR1 SGDLS and CDR2 YYNGEE. V dropped 3 bases and J dropped 3 bases, with 11 bases sitting between them. The DNA of the CDR3 is TGTGCCAGCAGCGGGGGTCAGATTACAGATACGCAGTATTTT. Translating gives CASSGGQITDTQYF.

This clonotype was picked up a small number of times. The chain joins TRBV9 to TRBJ2-1; D remains ambiguous. The CDR3 contains 18 residues. With 1 base removed from V and 0 bases from J, the gap between germline ends came to 17 bases. Germline V gene data show CDR1 as SGDLS and CDR2 as YYNGEE. CDR3 DNA: TGTGCCAGCAGCGTATCCCTAAAGGGTTTGAGCTCCTACAATGAGCAGTTCTTC. It is translated as CASSVSLKGLSSYNEQFF.

This clonotype has just a few counts. J is TRBJ1-5 and V is TRBV20-1; TRBD1 is a possible D gene (6 bases). The CDR3 runs to 16 residues. Trimming pared 6 bases from V and 0 bases from J, leaving 18 bases between. Per the germline V gene, CDR1 is DFQATT and CDR2 is SNEGSKA (reference sequence). The chain's CDR3 is CSASQRGRYSNQPQHF. CDR3 coding DNA: TGCAGTGCCTCGCAACGGGGGCGGTATAGCAATCAGCCCCAGCATTTT.

The chain carries TRBV6-2 or TRBV6-3 and TRBJ1-1, with 9 bases identical to TRBD1. This CDR3 contains 14 residues. V lost 5 bases to trimming and J lost 6 bases; unmatched junction nucleotides: 7. Germline CDR1 and CDR2: MNHEY and SVGEGT. CDR3 amino acids: CASSTPTGGSEAFF. CDR3 bases: TGTGCCAGCAGTACACCCACAGGGGGCTCTGAAGCTTTCTTT.

The genes are TRBV4-2 and TRBJ2-3, with TRBD2 matching over 12 bases. Germline CDR1 and CDR2: LGHNA and YNFKEQ. The V gene end was trimmed by 3 bases and the J gene end by 3 bases; junction bases not matched to a gene: 4. This CDR3 has 16 amino acids. The CDR3, as DNA: TGTGCCAGCAGCCAGCTAGCGGGGGGGCTAACAGATACGCAGTATTTT. It translates to CASSQLAGGLTDTQYF.

V usage is TRBV9 and J usage is TRBJ2-2; the D is unclear. CDR3 length: 15 residues. Germline CDR1 and CDR2: SGDLS and YYNGEE. V dropped 0 bases and J dropped 5 bases, with 11 bases sitting between them. CDR3 loop: CASSVALALTGELFF. The CDR3 bases are TGTGCCAGCAGCGTAGCTTTAGCCCTTACCGGGGAGCTGTTTTTT.

The rearrangement uses TRBV3-1 and TRBJ1-5; a weak D match, TRBD1 (6 bases). Germline CDR1 and CDR2: LGHDT and YNNKEL (reference sequence). Trimming pared 3 bases from V and 9 bases from J, leaving 15 bases between. This CDR3 spans 14 amino acids. Written as DNA, the CDR3 is TGTGCCAGCAGCCACACCAGGGGCGAGGGGCCCCAGCATTTT. As protein: CASSHTRGEGPQHF. The entire variable domain, with the rest obtained from reference TRBV3-1 and TRBJ1-5, is as follows: DTAVSQTPKYLVTQMGNDKSIKCEQNLGHDTMYWYKQDSKKFLKIMFSYNNKELIINETVPNRFSPKSPDKAHLNLHINSLELGDSAVYFCASSHTRGEGPQHFGDGTRLSIL.

In this sample, this clonotype turned up many times. The V call is TRBV7-8, the J call TRBJ2-5; 13 positions agree with TRBD2. V shed 3 bases and J 2 bases; nucleotides not matched to a gene: 12. The CDR3 runs 19 residues. Germline values: CDR1 SGHVS, CDR2 FQNEAQ. CDR3 coding DNA: TGTGCCAGCAGCTTCTTAGGACTAGCGGGGGCCGGAATGCAAGAGACCCAGTACTTC. Its translation: CASSFLGLAGAGMQETQYF.

This clonotype was detected only a few times. This rearrangement joins TRBV20-1 to TRBJ2-5; 13 nucleotides align to TRBD2. Germline trimming cut 2 bases from V and 5 bases from J; bases unmatched to any gene: 14. CDR1 is DFQATT, CDR2 SNEGSKA, per germline (reference sequence). This CDR3 has 18 amino acids. In nucleotides, the CDR3 is TGCAGTGCTAGATTAGGGACTAGCGGGAACATGATTCGGGAGACCCAGTACTTC. It is translated as CSARLGTSGNMIRETQYF.

The chain employs TRBV7-2 and TRBJ2-3; 8 bases are a match to TRBD1. CDR1 SGHTA and CDR2 FQGNSA come from the germline V gene. The CDR3 covers 15 residues. Germline trimming cut 4 bases from V and 2 bases from J; bases unmatched to any gene: 5. The CDR3 nucleotides read TGTGCCAGCAGCTCCCGACAGGGGACCACAGATACGCAGTATTTT. It encodes CASSSRQGTTDTQYF.

The V and J genes are TRBV7-2 and TRBJ2-1; D is perhaps TRBD1 (5 bases). The germline V gene encodes CDR1 SGHTA and CDR2 FQGNSA. CDR3 length: 15 amino acids. V gave up 3 bases and J gave up 0 bases, with 9 bases separating them. The CDR3 DNA reads TGTGCCAGCAGCTTCTCGACAGTCTCCTACAATGAGCAGTTCTTC. It codes for CASSFSTVSYNEQFF.